Each of the 31 T cell receptor beta chains below was sequenced from the same sample in a study of blood T cell repertoires in COVID-19. Data came from immunoSEQ multiplex PCR; TCRdb stores just in-frame clones and leaves some out. The data show more than 55,000 clones, more than 80% seen once. The material sequenced was peripheral blood. All receptors derive from a woman aged 60-70 years with COVID-19, enrolled during active disease.

The J gene is TRBJ2-3, the V gene TRBV2; D may be TRBD2 (6 bases). Trimming took off 3 bases at V and 2 bases at J, with 21 bases between the two ends. Looked up from germline, CDR1 is SNHLY and CDR2 is FYNNEI. There are 18 residues in the CDR3. The CDR3 spells CASSDNRERATITDTQYF. For the CDR3, the DNA is TGTGCCAGCAGTGATAACCGGGAGCGAGCCACCATCACAGATACGCAGTATTTT.

The chain is built from TRBV19 and TRBJ1-2; 8 nucleotides match TRBD1. The germline CDR1 and CDR2 sequences are LNHDA and SQIVND (reference sequence). The CDR3 sequence is 16 residues long. V trimming: 7 bases; J trimming: 7 bases; junction bases outside the gene matches: 17. The CDR3 loop is CASKSLGRGPFVGYTF. CDR3 DNA: TGTGCCAGTAAAAGTTTAGGCAGGGGGCCATTCGTTGGCTACACCTTC. The entire variable domain, with the rest obtained from reference TRBV19 and TRBJ1-2, is as follows: DGGITQSPKYLFRKEGQNVTLSCEQNLNHDAMYWYRQDPGQGLRLIYYSQIVNDFQKGDIAEGYSVSREKKESFPLTVTSAQKNPTAFYLCASKSLGRGPFVGYTFGSGTRLTVV.

The chain has TRBV19 and TRBJ1-5; TRBD1 matches at 8 bases. The CDR3 covers 15 residues. V dropped 8 bases and J dropped 3; count of bases not matched to a gene: 9. Germline V gene lookup returns CDR1 LNHDA and CDR2 SQIVND (reference sequence). CDR3 nucleotides: TGTGCCAGTCGGACAGGGAATGGGAACAATCAGCCCCAGCATTTT. Amino acids: CASRTGNGNNQPQHF.

The chain carries TRBV19 and TRBJ1-6, with D perhaps TRBD1 (6 bases). The CDR3 extends over 14 amino acids. Trimming removed 6 bases at V and 10 bases at J, with 16 bases between. Per germline, CDR1 LNHDA and CDR2 SQIVND (reference sequence). Here the CDR3 reads CASSRGGQGSPLHF. CDR3 nucleotide sequence: TGTGCCAGTAGCCGGGGGGGGCAGGGATCACCCCTCCACTTT.

V and J are TRBV3-1 (or the pseudogene TRBV3-2) and TRBJ2-7, with 13 positions matching TRBD2. V trimming: 1 base; J trimming: 5 bases; junction bases outside the gene matches: 5. The CDR3 has 16 amino acids. CDR1 and CDR2 (germline): LGHDT, YNNKEL (reference sequence). The CDR3 DNA follows: TGTGCCAGCAGCCAAGTAGGAGGACTAGCGGGAGACGAGCAGTACTTC. Its protein product is CASSQVGGLAGDEQYF.

The chain joins TRBV6-2 or TRBV6-3 to TRBJ1-2; D not resolved. The germline gives CDR1 MNHEY, CDR2 SVGEGT. Trimming cost V 5 bases and J 2 bases, with 9 bases left between them. This CDR3 is 13 amino acids long. The CDR3 coding sequence is TGTGCCAGCAGTGACTACCGGAACTATGGCTACACCTTC. It translates to CASSDYRNYGYTF.

This clone appeared a few times. This chain joins TRBV18 and TRBJ2-1, with 9 bases identical to TRBD1. Germline loops: CDR1 KGHSH, CDR2 LQKENI. With V trimmed by 3 bases and J by 8 bases, 5 bases remained unmatched. The CDR3 runs to 14 residues. The CDR3 here is CASSPRTGGDEQFF. As DNA, the CDR3 is TGTGCCAGCTCACCGAGAACAGGGGGCGATGAGCAGTTCTTC.

The CDR3 spells CASSSVETQYF. CDR3 DNA: TGTGCCAGTAGTAGCGTGGAGACCCAGTACTTC. The chain carries TRBV19 and TRBJ2-5; D unresolved. V lost 4 bases, J lost 5 bases, and 5 bases lay in between. Germline CDR1 reads LNHDA; CDR2 reads SQIVND (reference sequence). This CDR3 spans 11 amino acids. Based on the CDR3 plus reference TRBV19 and TRBJ2-5, the full variable domain is DGGITQSPKYLFRKEGQNVTLSCEQNLNHDAMYWYRQDPGQGLRLIYYSQIVNDFQKGDIAEGYSVSREKKESFPLTVTSAQKNPTAFYLCASSSVETQYFGPGTRLLVL.

This clone was recorded once. The rearrangement joins TRBV19 to TRBJ1-2, with TRBD1 matching over 7 bases. CDR1 is LNHDA, CDR2 SQIVND, per germline (reference sequence). V dropped 3 bases and J dropped 6; count of bases not matched to a gene: 10. The CDR3 spans 15 residues. The DNA of the CDR3 is TGTGCCAGTAGTATCCCTCTTGACAGGGTTAATGGCTACACCTTC. Its translation: CASSIPLDRVNGYTF.

The chain has TRBV15 and TRBJ2-2, with unresolved D. V was clipped by 2 bases and J by 5 bases, with 6 bases between them. Germline CDR1 reads LNHNV; CDR2 reads YYDKDF (reference sequence). This CDR3 is 13 amino acids long. CDR3 coding DNA: TGTGCCACCAGCAGACTATTGACCGGGGAGCTGTTTTTT. Its protein product is CATSRLLTGELFF.

The count of this clone is one. The rearrangement joins TRBV28 to TRBJ2-5, with 11 nucleotides matching TRBD2. The CDR3 loop spans 17 amino acids. Germline V gene sequence: CDR1 MDHEN, CDR2 SYDVKM. Trimming took 8 bases from V and 0 from J; bases not matched to a gene: 11. The CDR3 loop is CASRGTSGLMYQETQYF. The CDR3 DNA sequence: TGTGCCAGCCGAGGGACTAGCGGACTAATGTACCAAGAGACCCAGTACTTC.

The chain combines TRBV7-2 with TRBJ2-3; TRBD2 aligns across 10 bases. After removal of 1 base from V and 4 bases from J, the junction contained 5 bases not matched to a gene. The CDR3 spans 16 residues. Germline-derived CDR1 and CDR2 are SGHTA and FQGNSA. CDR3 in amino acids: CASSLGASGRSDTQYF. CDR3 nucleotides: TGTGCCAGCAGCTTAGGGGCTAGCGGGAGATCAGATACGCAGTATTTT. The whole variable domain, filled in from reference TRBV7-2 and TRBJ2-3, reads GAGVSQSPSNKVTEKGKDVELRCDPISGHTALYWYRQSLGQGLEFLIYFQGNSAPDKSGLPSDRFSAERTGGSVSTLTIQRTQQEDSAVYLCASSLGASGRSDTQYFGPGTRLTVL.

This rearrangement joins TRBV7-2 to TRBJ1-3, with 7 nucleotides matching TRBD1. The CDR3 is 14 amino acids. Germline CDR1 is SGHTA and CDR2 is FQGNSA. V was clipped by 4 bases and J by 0 bases; unmatched bases: 0. As DNA, the CDR3 is TGTGCCAGCAGCTGGACAGGCTCTGGAAACACCATATATTTT. This gives the protein CASSWTGSGNTIYF.

V gene TRBV6-1 combines with J gene TRBJ1-5, with D unclear. CDR1 is MNHNS, CDR2 SASEGT, per germline. This CDR3 contains 13 residues. V lost 3 bases and J 6 bases, leaving 9 bases between the germline ends. CDR3 sequence (DNA): TGTGCCAGCAGTGATAGATTTAGTCAGCCCCAGCATTTT. Its protein is CASSDRFSQPQHF.

This clone was seen only a few times. V is TRBV27 and J is TRBJ1-2; D call uncertain. Germline V gene sequence: CDR1 MNHEY, CDR2 SMNVEV (reference sequence). The V and J ends lost 6 bases and 4 bases respectively, with 9 bases between them. This CDR3 has 12 residues. The CDR3, as DNA: TGTGCCAGCAGGGCGGGGATCTATGGCTACACCTTC. This sequence encodes CASRAGIYGYTF.

The chain links TRBV29-1 to TRBJ2-1; a possible D gene is TRBD2 (6 bases). From germline, CDR1 is SQVTM and CDR2 ANQGSEA. V was shortened by 6 bases and J by 6 bases, with 12 bases between the two germline ends. The CDR3 totals 12 residues. The CDR3 protein is CSVGIGSNEQFF. In DNA, the CDR3 is TGCAGCGTGGGAATCGGGAGCAATGAGCAGTTCTTC.

The rearrangement links TRBV4-3 to TRBJ2-5; D ambiguous. The germline V and J ends were trimmed by 3 bases and 4 bases, with 12 bases remaining between them. The germline V gene encodes CDR1 LGHNA and CDR2 YSLEER. This CDR3 is built from 14 residues. CDR3 residues: CASSQGDTAETQYF. The DNA of the CDR3 is TGCGCCAGCAGCCAGGGTGACACTGCAGAGACCCAGTACTTC.

V is TRBV3-1 (or the pseudogene TRBV3-2) and J is TRBJ2-3, with D perhaps matching TRBD1 (5 bases). Per germline, CDR1 LGHDT and CDR2 YNNKEL (reference sequence). The CDR3 sequence is 14 residues long. Trimming shortened V by 2 bases and J by 0 bases, and 6 bases separated the two germline ends. The chain's CDR3 is CASSQPGSTDTQYF. The CDR3 nucleotides read TGTGCCAGCAGCCAACCAGGGAGCACAGATACGCAGTATTTT.

The chain employs TRBV14 and TRBJ1-2, with D tentatively TRBD1 (6 bases). Trimming took 1 base from V and 5 from J, leaving 14 bases between them. In germline, CDR1 is SGHDN, CDR2 FVKESK. The CDR3 has 15 amino acids. This chain's CDR3 is CASSQATGTPYGYTF. In DNA, the CDR3 is TGTGCCAGCAGCCAAGCGACCGGGACACCGTATGGCTACACCTTC.

For the CDR3, the DNA is TGTGCCAGCAGCTCCCCAGGCCTTAATGAAAAACTGTTTTTT. Translating it yields CASSSPGLNEKLFF. The rearrangement uses TRBV7-9 and TRBJ1-4; D is uncertain. The CDR3 is made up of 14 amino acids. Trimming stripped 4 bases from V and 4 bases from J, with 10 bases between. Germline CDR1 is SEHNR and CDR2 is FQNEAQ (reference sequence). Full variable domain (remainder filled in from reference TRBV7-9 and TRBJ1-4): DTGVSQNPRHKITKRGQNVTFRCDPISEHNRLYWYRQTLGQGPEFLTYFQNEAQLEKSRLLSDRFSAERPKGSFSTLEIQRTEQGDSAMYLCASSSPGLNEKLFFGSGTQLSVL.

The V and J genes are TRBV3-1 (or the pseudogene TRBV3-2) and TRBJ1-5, with 7 positions matching TRBD1. Germline CDR1 LGHDT, CDR2 YNNKEL (reference sequence). The CDR3 runs 19 residues. V trimming: 0 bases; J trimming: 0 bases; junction bases outside the gene matches: 11. This CDR3 reads CASSQDPTGLKDSNQPQHF. CDR3 in DNA: TGTGCCAGCAGCCAAGACCCGACAGGGTTGAAGGATAGCAATCAGCCCCAGCATTTT.

J is TRBJ2-7 and V is TRBV6-2 or TRBV6-3; 8 nucleotides line up with TRBD1. The V segment lost 5 bases and the J segment 3 bases; nucleotides outside the gene matches: 9. The CDR3 extends over 15 amino acids. CDR1 and CDR2 from the germline V gene are MNHEY and SVGEGT. CDR3 sequence reads: CASSPSGTGDYEQYF. DNA of the CDR3: TGTGCCAGCAGTCCCTCCGGGACAGGTGACTACGAGCAGTACTTC.

This clone was recorded a few times. This chain joins TRBV6-2 or TRBV6-3 and TRBJ1-1; D uncertain. This CDR3 comprises 15 residues. V dropped 0 bases and J dropped 0 bases, with 8 bases sitting between them. The germline gives CDR1 MNHEY, CDR2 SVGEGT. The CDR3 bases are TGTGCCAGCAGTTACTCCCCAGGTTTGAACACTGAAGCTTTCTTT. Its protein is CASSYSPGLNTEAFF.

The rearrangement uses TRBV9 and TRBJ1-3, with 8 positions matching TRBD1. The CDR3 covers 16 residues. Germline lookup yields CDR1 SGDLS and CDR2 YYNGEE. Trimming removed 3 bases from V and 5 bases from J; junction bases left unmatched: 10. CDR3 region: CASSGLMTGARNTIYF. In DNA form, the CDR3 reads TGTGCCAGCAGCGGACTAATGACAGGGGCCAGAAACACCATATATTTT.

The chain joins TRBV9 to TRBJ2-7; D is perhaps TRBD1 (6 bases). Germline-derived CDR1 and CDR2 are SGDLS and YYNGEE. This CDR3 contains 14 residues. Trimming stripped 3 bases from V and 4 bases from J, with 14 bases between. This chain's CDR3 is CASSAGTTMYEQYF. The CDR3 DNA sequence: TGTGCCAGCAGCGCCGGGACAACGATGTACGAGCAGTACTTC.

The chain links TRBV18 to TRBJ2-7; D possibly corresponds to TRBD1 (5 bases). This CDR3 region has 14 residues. Trimming stripped 5 bases from V and 3 bases from J, with 14 bases between. Germline V gene lookup returns CDR1 KGHSH and CDR2 LQKENI. The CDR3 sequence: CASSTQGPGYEQYF. In nucleotides, the CDR3 is TGTGCCAGCTCAACGCAGGGTCCCGGCTACGAGCAGTACTTC. Using reference TRBV18 and TRBJ2-7 for the parts outside the CDR3, the full variable domain is NAGVMQNPRHLVRRRGQEARLRCSPMKGHSHVYWYRQLPEEGLKFMVYLQKENIIDESGMPKERFSAEFPKEGPSILRIQQVVRGDSAAYFCASSTQGPGYEQYFGPGTRLTVT.

The V call is TRBV4-2, the J call TRBJ1-4; the match to TRBD1 covers 7 bases. The V segment lost 1 base and the J segment 7 bases; nucleotides outside the gene matches: 9. The CDR3 loop spans 16 amino acids. Germline-derived CDR1 and CDR2 are LGHNA and YNFKEQ. CDR3 bases: TGTGCCAGCAGCCAAGGAGGGAGGACAGGTGGTGAAAAACTGTTTTTT. It specifies CASSQGGRTGGEKLFF.

The chain links TRBV3-1 (or the pseudogene TRBV3-2) to TRBJ1-1; no firm D call. The CDR3 runs to 14 residues. The germline V gene encodes CDR1 LGHDT and CDR2 YNNKEL (reference sequence). The V and J ends lost 0 bases and 1 base respectively, with 6 bases between them. In DNA form, the CDR3 reads TGTGCCAGCAGCCAAGACCGAGGGAACACTGAAGCTTTCTTT. Its translation is CASSQDRGNTEAFF.

This chain uses TRBV6-1 with TRBJ1-3; D perhaps matches TRBD1 (6 bases). This CDR3 has 17 residues. CDR1 and CDR2 (germline): MNHNS, SASEGT. V was cut by 2 bases and J by 4 bases, with 18 bases left in between. The CDR3 bases are TGTGCCAGCAGTGAACGGAGAACAGGGACGGAGGGAAACACCATATATTTT. As protein: CASSERRTGTEGNTIYF.

This rearrangement joins TRBV27 to TRBJ2-3; D is undetermined. Trimming stripped 4 bases from V and 4 bases from J, with 9 bases between. Germline CDR1 and CDR2: MNHEY and SMNVEV (reference sequence). There are 13 residues in the CDR3. The CDR3 sequence is CASSYSYADTQYF. The CDR3 DNA reads TGTGCCAGCAGTTATAGTTACGCAGATACGCAGTATTTT.

CDR3 sequence: CATGTSGSSYNEQFF. The CDR3 DNA follows: TGTGCCACCGGGACTAGCGGGAGCTCCTACAATGAGCAGTTCTTC. The V call is TRBV19, the J call TRBJ2-1; 14 bases fit TRBD2. The J segment lost 0 bases and the V segment lost 10 bases, leaving 2 bases of the junction unmatched. This CDR3 contains 15 residues. Germline CDR1 and CDR2: LNHDA and SQIVND (reference sequence). The full variable domain, in which reference TRBV19 and TRBJ2-1 provide the parts outside the CDR3, is DGGITQSPKYLFRKEGQNVTLSCEQNLNHDAMYWYRQDPGQGLRLIYYSQIVNDFQKGDIAEGYSVSREKKESFPLTVTSAQKNPTAFYLCATGTSGSSYNEQFFGPGTRLTVL.